A selection of T cell receptor beta chains follows, all from one sample in a study of shared clonotypes between healthy human individuals. TCRdb keeps only in-frame clones here, not all; method: immunoSEQ multiplex PCR. Among around 2,000,000 clones listed, about 95% were seen once. Material: naive CD8+ T cells sorted from blood. Receptor source: a young man in good health. The CDR3 runs from the conserved cysteine through the conserved F or W. The D gene is left open where the match is weak. Only some rows state a clone size, as once, few, many or a class for expanded clones.

-,TRBJ2-7,-,TRBV4-1,TGCGCCAGCAGCCAAGACGGTGGCGGCTCCTACGAGCAGTACTTC,CASSQDGGGSYEQYF
-,TRBJ2-1,TRBD2,TRBV29-1,TGCAGCGCAGGAGCGGGGGATGAGCAGTTCTTC,CSAGAGDEQFF
-,TRBJ2-2,-,TRBV5-5,TGTGCCAGCAGTTTCACAGGCACCGGGGAGCTGTTTTTT,CASSFTGTGELFF
-,TRBJ1-5,-,TRBV7-6,TGTGCCAGCAGCTTAGCGGTTGGGGGGGGCCAGCATTTT,CASSLAVGGGQHF
-,TRBJ2-2,-,TRBV27,TGTGCCAGCAGTTTACTTTCCCCCGGGGAGCTGTTTTTT,CASSLLSPGELFF
-,TRBJ1-2,-,TRBV4-1,TGCGCCAGCAGCCAAGAGTCCTTTAACTATGGCTACACCTTC,CASSQESFNYGYTF
-,TRBJ2-7,TRBD1,TRBV28,TGTGCCAGCAGTTTAGCAGGGGGCCTCTCCTACGAGCAGTACTTC,CASSLAGGLSYEQYF
-,TRBJ1-1,-,TRBV13,TGTGCCAGCAGCTTAGGCCGAAAACCTGAAGCTTTCTTT,CASSLGRKPEAFF
-,TRBJ1-1,TRBD1,TRBV7-6,TGTGCCAGCAGCTTAGAGGGGGCGAGGACTGAAGCTTTCTTT,CASSLEGARTEAFF
-,TRBJ2-7,-,TRBV5-1,TGCGCCAGCAGCTGGGTTTTCCCCCCCCCACGGCGGGACGAGCAGTACTTC,CASSWVFPPPRRDEQYF
once,TRBJ2-1,-,TRBV7-7,TGTGCTAGCAGCTCCCATACGGGGAATGAGCAGTTCTTC,CASSSHTGNEQFF
-,TRBJ2-5,-,TRBV28,TGTGCCAGCAGTTTACGCGAAGCCCAAGAGACCCAGTACTTC,CASSLREAQETQYF
once,TRBJ1-1,-,TRBV27,TGTGCCAGCAGTTCTTACCCCGGGAACACTGAAGCTTTCTTT,CASSSYPGNTEAFF
-,TRBJ2-7,-,TRBV11-2,TGTGCCAGCAGCCCGGGGGCTAGCGGCTACGAGCAGTACTTC,CASSPGASGYEQYF
-,TRBJ1-1,TRBD1,TRBV6-5,TGTGCCAGCAGTTTCTCAGGGGGCGAGGTGAACACTGAAGCTTTCTTT,CASSFSGGEVNTEAFF
once,TRBJ1-1,-,TRBV7-6,TGTGCCAGCAGCTTAGGTCTGGGGGGCTCCGGCACTGAAGCTTTCTTT,CASSLGLGGSGTEAFF
-,TRBJ2-7,TRBD2,TRBV19,TGTGCCAGTAGTCTCGGGACTAGTGCGGTACTCTACGAGCAGTACTTC,CASSLGTSAVLYEQYF
-,TRBJ2-2,TRBD2,TRBV7-2,TGTGCCAGCAGCTCTTTTCTTAGCGGGAGTAACACCGGGGAGCTGTTTTTT,CASSSFLSGSNTGELFF
-,TRBJ2-1,TRBD2,TRBV4-3,TGCGCCAGCAGCCAAGATCGGGGACTAGCGGGAGATGAGCAGTTCTTC,CASSQDRGLAGDEQFF
-,TRBJ1-1,-,TRBV6-1,TGTGCCAGCAGTGAAATTCGGGGGCTGACTGAAGCTTTCTTT,CASSEIRGLTEAFF
once,TRBJ1-5,-,TRBV7-9,TGTGCCAGCAGCTCAGGGTATAGCAATCAGCCCCAGCATTTT,CASSSGYSNQPQHF
-,TRBJ2-7,-,TRBV6-6,TGTGCCAGCAGTACGGCCCCCTACGAGCAGTACTTC,CASSTAPYEQYF
-,TRBJ1-1,-,TRBV18,TGTGCCAGCTCACCCGGGAGGAACACTGAAGCTTTCTTT,CASSPGRNTEAFF
once,TRBJ1-1,-,TRBV9,TGTGCCAGCAGAGGCCCTCCCGACACTGAAGCTTTCTTT,CASRGPPDTEAFF
-,TRBJ2-5,-,TRBV27,TGTGCCAGCAGTCTAGGGCGGGGCCTCTGGAGGACCCAGTACTTC,CASSLGRGLWRTQYF
-,TRBJ2-7,-,TRBV6-1,TGTGCCAGCAGTGAACCCGGGCGAGGAGACGAGCAGTACTTC,CASSEPGRGDEQYF
-,TRBJ1-1,-,TRBV10-3,TGTGCCATCGCTTCGTTGGGGATCATGAACACTGAAGCTTTCTTT,CAIASLGIMNTEAFF
-,TRBJ2-7,-,TRBV28,TGTGCCAGCAGCCCACGGAAGGGGACTTTTCCTCACTACGAGCAGTACTTC,CASSPRKGTFPHYEQYF
-,TRBJ2-1,-,TRBV27,TGTGCCAGCGGAGTCCGAGGGAACTCCTACAATGAGCAGTTCTTC,CASGVRGNSYNEQFF
-,TRBJ2-5,-,TRBV4-1,TGCGCCAGCAGCCAAGCACTGATGGGCCAAGAGACCCAGTACTTC,CASSQALMGQETQYF
-,TRBJ2-7,TRBD2,TRBV7-2,TGTGCCAGCAGCTTAACTGGCGGGAGGGACGAGCAGTACTTC,CASSLTGGRDEQYF
-,TRBJ1-1,-,TRBV27,TGTGCCAGCAGATTCGGAATGAACACTGAAGCTTTCTTT,CASRFGMNTEAFF
few,TRBJ2-7,TRBD1,TRBV6-1,TGTGCCAGCAGGATGGGACAGGACTACGAGCAGTACTTC,CASRMGQDYEQYF
-,TRBJ2-2,TRBD1,TRBV29-1,TGCAGCGCCAGACCGGGACAGGGGACCGGGGAGCTGTTTTTT,CSARPGQGTGELFF
-,TRBJ1-5,-,TRBV6-1,TGTGCCAGCAGTGAACTAATAGGACAGATTAGCAATCAGCCCCAGCATTTT,CASSELIGQISNQPQHF
-,TRBJ1-1,TRBD1,TRBV4-1,TGCGCCAGCAGCCAGGTCTGGTCAGGGGGCACTGAAGCTTTCTTT,CASSQVWSGGTEAFF
-,TRBJ2-3,-,TRBV9,TGTGCCAGCAGCGTAGACTGGGGAGCTACAGATACGCAGTATTTT,CASSVDWGATDTQYF
-,TRBJ1-2,-,TRBV9,TGTGCCAGCAGCGAGTCCCCCGACCTGAGTTTTATGGCCCTCTACACCTTC,CASSESPDLSFMALYTF
-,TRBJ2-5,-,TRBV29-1,TGCAGCGTTGTCCAGGCGGCCGATCAAGAGACCCAGTACTTC,CSVVQAADQETQYF
-,TRBJ1-3,-,TRBV30,TGTGCCTGGAGTCCCCTAGGAAACACCATATATTTT,CAWSPLGNTIYF
-,TRBJ2-7,-,TRBV27,TGTGCCAGCAGCCAGACACCCTGGGTTGGCGAGCAGTACTTC,CASSQTPWVGEQYF
-,TRBJ2-2,-,TRBV19,TGTGCAACGCGGGGGCTCAACGACGAGGATTTCGGGGAGCTGTTTTTT,CATRGLNDEDFGELFF